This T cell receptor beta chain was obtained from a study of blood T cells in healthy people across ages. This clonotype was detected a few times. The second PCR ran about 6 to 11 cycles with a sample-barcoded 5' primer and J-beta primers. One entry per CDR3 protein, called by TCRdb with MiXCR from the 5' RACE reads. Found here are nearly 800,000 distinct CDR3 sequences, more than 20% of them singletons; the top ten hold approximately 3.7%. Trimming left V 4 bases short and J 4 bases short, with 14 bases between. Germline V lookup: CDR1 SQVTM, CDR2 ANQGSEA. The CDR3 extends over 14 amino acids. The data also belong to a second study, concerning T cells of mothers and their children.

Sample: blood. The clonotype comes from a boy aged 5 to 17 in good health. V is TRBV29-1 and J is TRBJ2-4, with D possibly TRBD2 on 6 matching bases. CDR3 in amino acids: CSVGPAGLKNIQYF. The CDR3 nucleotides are TGCAGCGTTGGGCCAGCGGGCCTTAAAAACATTCAGTACTTC.